Following are 28 T cell receptor beta chains from one sample sequenced in a study of blood T cells in healthy people across ages. PCR was performed a second time for about 7 to 12 cycles using a sample-barcoded 5' primer and a J-beta primer mix. TCRdb re-analysed the 5' RACE reads in MiXCR, keeping a single row per CDR3 protein. Among some 1.7 million distinct CDR3 sequences, roughly 28% were seen once, and the ten largest hold 7% to 9%. Sequenced sample: blood. The receptors shown here come from a woman in her twenties or thirties in good health.

About this clonotype: Its ends do not fully match the called genes, so a read error is possible. The rearrangement joins TRBV7-3 to TRBJ2-1, with a possible D match to TRBD2 (6 bases). The CDR3 sequence is 14 residues long. Germline V CDR1 and CDR2: SGHTA, FQGTGA. CDR3 DNA sequence: TGTGTCAGCAGCGAGGGGACTTTATACAATGAGCAGTTCTTC. Translating it yields CVSSEGTLYNEQFF. Variable domain in full (rest from reference TRBV7-3 and TRBJ2-1): GAGVSQTPSNKVTEKGKYVELRCDPISGHTALYWYRQSLGQGPEFLIYFQGTGAADDSGLPNDRFFAVRPEGSVSTLKIQRTERGDSAVYLCVSSEGTLYNEQFFGPGTRLTVL.

The J gene is TRBJ2-5, the V gene TRBV10-3; a possible D gene is TRBD1 (6 bases). This CDR3 has 15 residues. Looked up from germline, CDR1 is ENHRY and CDR2 is SYGVKD. The V and J ends lost 6 bases and 0 bases respectively, with 14 bases between them. This chain's CDR3 is CAIRQGNPNQETQYF. Written as DNA, the CDR3 is TGTGCCATCAGGCAGGGGAACCCCAACCAAGAGACCCAGTACTTC.

Remarks on this clonotype: Germline and junction disagree at one end, which may indicate a read error. The chain carries TRBV7-6 and TRBJ2-3; no firm D call. Germline V CDR1 and CDR2: SGHVS, FNYEAQ. The CDR3 is 12 amino acids. The CDR3 coding sequence is TGTGCCAACAGCTTCTGGGTAGATACGCAGTATTTT. It specifies CANSFWVDTQYF.

The gene calls are TRBV18 and TRBJ1-2, with D maybe TRBD1 (6 bases). Germline loops: CDR1 KGHSH, CDR2 LQKENI. The CDR3 sequence is 14 residues long. Between the trimmed V and J ends, which lost 5 bases and 6 bases, there was a span of 16 bases. The CDR3 region has the DNA TGTGCCAGCTCATCGAGGACAGAGACGAATGGCTACACCTTC. Translated: CASSSRTETNGYTF.

The V and J genes are TRBV2 and TRBJ1-6; 8 bases match TRBD1. Germline CDR1 SNHLY, CDR2 FYNNEI. The CDR3 has 12 amino acids. J was trimmed by 12 bases and V by 4 bases; bases with no gene match: 2. The CDR3 loop reads CASSAGTGPLHF. The CDR3 region has the DNA TGTGCCAGCAGTGCGGGGACAGGACCCCTCCACTTT.

This clonotype has just a few counts. The chain combines TRBV10-1 with TRBJ2-3, with D maybe TRBD2 (5 bases). CDR1 and CDR2 (germline): WNHNN, SYGVQD (reference sequence). The V and J ends lost 0 bases and 2 bases respectively, with 9 bases between them. CDR3 length: 15 amino acids. The CDR3 loop reads CASSESSDYTDTQYF. The CDR3 bases are TGCGCCAGCAGTGAGTCGAGTGACTACACAGATACGCAGTATTTT.

The J gene is TRBJ2-1, the V gene TRBV7-9; D is unclear. This CDR3 comprises 11 residues. Germline V gene sequence: CDR1 SEHNR, CDR2 FQNEAQ (reference sequence). V was shortened by 5 bases and J by 15 bases, with 14 bases between the two germline ends. The CDR3 bases are TGTGCCAGCAGCAGAATAGTGGACGGGTTCTTC. It translates to CASSRIVDGFF.

This clonotype was picked up one time. The chain is built from TRBV10-3 and TRBJ1-1; D gene unclear. The CDR3 length is 13 residues. From germline, CDR1 is ENHRY and CDR2 SYGVKD. V dropped 0 bases and J dropped 7 bases, with 9 bases sitting between them. As DNA, the CDR3 is TGTGCCATCAGTGAGTCCGAAGCCCGTGAAGCTTTCTTT. Translating gives CAISESEAREAFF.

This clonotype was found many times. V is TRBV2 and J is TRBJ2-5, with TRBD1 identical over 8 bases. The germline gives CDR1 SNHLY, CDR2 FYNNEI. The CDR3 is 15 amino acids. V lost 2 bases, J lost 4 bases, and 6 bases stayed unmatched. For the CDR3, the DNA is TGTGCCAGCAGTGAAAGTCAGGGGGCTGGAGAGACCCAGTACTTC. It codes for CASSESQGAGETQYF.

The chain carries TRBV27 and TRBJ2-2, with D perhaps TRBD2 (6 bases). V gave up 6 bases and J gave up 0 bases, with 11 bases separating them. In germline, CDR1 is MNHEY, CDR2 SMNVEV (reference sequence). The CDR3 spans 15 residues. The CDR3 DNA reads as TGTGCCAGCAGACGGGGGTATGCGAACACCGGGGAGCTGTTTTTT. Amino acid sequence: CASRRGYANTGELFF.

CDR3 DNA: TGCGCCAGCAGGCCGGGGGAAGGTACCTACAATGAGCAGTTCTTC. Its protein product is CASRPGEGTYNEQFF. V and J are TRBV5-1 and TRBJ2-1, with a weak D call TRBD2 (6 bases). V was trimmed by 5 bases and J by 2 bases, leaving 14 bases between them. The CDR3 length is 15 residues. The germline V gene encodes CDR1 SGHRS and CDR2 YFSETQ.

The chain has TRBV30 and TRBJ1-1; no definite D call. The germline gives CDR1 GTSNPN, CDR2 SVGIG (reference sequence). V was pared by 2 bases and J by 1 base, with 5 bases between. This CDR3 is 12 amino acids long. The CDR3 DNA reads as TGTGCCTGGAGTCAGACGAACACTGAAGCTTTCTTT. This encodes CAWSQTNTEAFF.

This clonotype was counted many times. This chain uses TRBV20-1 with TRBJ1-6, with D possibly matching TRBD1 (5 bases). Looked up from germline, CDR1 is DFQATT and CDR2 is SNEGSKA (reference sequence). CDR3 length: 16 amino acids. Trimming took 2 bases from V and 1 from J, leaving 12 bases between them. The CDR3 DNA reads TGCAGTGCTAGAAATGTAGGGGAATCCTATAATTCACCCCTCCACTTT. It is translated as CSARNVGESYNSPLHF.

The chain links TRBV19 to TRBJ2-3, with 10 nucleotides matching TRBD1. The CDR3 is 15 amino acids. Germline V gene lookup returns CDR1 LNHDA and CDR2 SQIVND (reference sequence). J lost 4 bases, V lost 8 bases, and 9 bases had no gene match. CDR3 protein: CASSWDRGSADTQYF. CDR3 sequence (DNA): TGTGCCAGTTCTTGGGACAGGGGTAGTGCAGATACGCAGTATTTT.

This clonotype was seen ten or more times. This chain connects TRBV7-2 to TRBJ2-7; the D call may be TRBD1 or TRBD2 (5 bases each). Between the trimmed V and J ends, which lost 0 bases and 4 bases, there was a span of 13 bases. The CDR3 has 15 residues. CDR1 and CDR2 (germline): SGHTA, FQGNSA. The CDR3 region has the DNA TGTGCCAGCAGCTTAGCCGGGACGAGCAATTACGAGCAGTACTTC. Translating it yields CASSLAGTSNYEQYF.

This clonotype was picked up a small number of times. The gene calls are TRBV5-1 and TRBJ2-7; D ambiguous. Per germline, CDR1 SGHRS and CDR2 YFSETQ. Deletions cut 1 base from V and 6 bases from J, with 14 bases between. CDR3 length: 14 residues. CDR3 sequence reads: CASSLLDPEVEQYF. The DNA for the CDR3 is TGCGCCAGCAGCTTGTTGGACCCCGAGGTCGAGCAGTACTTC. Full variable domain (outside the CDR3, taken from reference TRBV5-1 and TRBJ2-7): KAGVTQTPRYLIKTRGQQVTLSCSPISGHRSVSWYQQTPGQGLQFLFEYFSETQRNKGNFPGRFSGRQFSNSRSEMNVSTLELGDSALYLCASSLLDPEVEQYFGPGTRLTVT.

The rearrangement uses TRBV5-1 and TRBJ2-5, with 10 bases matching TRBD2. Trimming cost V 3 bases and J 6 bases; bases outside gene matches: 8. This CDR3 has 15 amino acids. Germline V gene data show CDR1 as SGHRS and CDR2 as YFSETQ. The CDR3 here is CASSSLAGRPKTQYF. CDR3 bases: TGCGCCAGCAGCTCACTAGCGGGGCGGCCAAAGACCCAGTACTTC.

Many counts were recorded for this clonotype. The chain links TRBV29-1 to TRBJ2-3; D is perhaps TRBD1 or TRBD2 (5 bases each). V lost 0 bases to trimming and J lost 2 bases, with 18 bases between them. The CDR3 runs 17 residues. Germline-derived CDR1 and CDR2 are SQVTM and ANQGSEA. The CDR3 reads CSVEDVGRKGITDTQYF. The CDR3, as DNA: TGCAGCGTTGAAGATGTGGGACGAAAGGGGATCACAGATACGCAGTATTTT.

The CDR3 here is CASSARRTGNSGNTIYF. The CDR3, as DNA: TGTGCCAGCAGTGCCCGAAGAACAGGGAATAGCGGAAACACCATATATTTT. The chain recombines TRBV25-1 with TRBJ1-3; tentative D call: TRBD1 (6 bases). Trimming took 4 bases from V and 4 from J, leaving 20 bases between them. The germline gives CDR1 MGHDK, CDR2 SYGVNS. This CDR3 region has 17 residues.

The J gene is TRBJ2-1, the V gene TRBV4-2; TRBD2 matches 10 bases. With V trimmed by 4 bases and J by 7 bases, 7 bases remained unmatched. The CDR3 has 15 residues. Per germline, CDR1 LGHNA and CDR2 YNFKEQ. As DNA, the CDR3 is TGTGCCAGCAGCCGGGGGACTAGCGAGTTAAATGAGCAGTTCTTC. As protein: CASSRGTSELNEQFF.

This sequence joins TRBV18 and TRBJ1-2, with a tentative D call TRBD1 (5 bases). Germline assignment: CDR1 KGHSH and CDR2 LQKENI. V lost 4 bases and J 7 bases, leaving 16 bases between the germline ends. The CDR3 is 14 amino acids. CDR3 in amino acids: CASSQAGAEGGYTF. The CDR3 DNA sequence: TGTGCCAGCTCACAAGCTGGGGCGGAGGGTGGCTACACCTTC.

This clonotype was seen a handful of times. The J gene is TRBJ2-5, the V gene TRBV6-1, with TRBD1 identical over 9 bases. The J segment lost 13 bases and the V segment lost 6 bases, leaving 12 bases of the junction unmatched. The germline CDR1 and CDR2 sequences are MNHNS and SASEGT. The CDR3 contains 13 residues. CDR3 in DNA: TGTGCCAGCAGCCGGGACAGGGAGGTCGAGCGGTACTTC. Residues: CASSRDREVERYF.

The chain links TRBV20-1 to TRBJ2-5, with 7 bases that match TRBD1. Germline CDR1 and CDR2: DFQATT and SNEGSKA (reference sequence). V trimming: 4 bases; J trimming: 4 bases; junction bases outside the gene matches: 12. The CDR3 has 15 amino acids. The CDR3 coding sequence is TGCAGTGCTACCCCACAGGGGATTAGGCGAGAGACCCAGTACTTC. Translating gives CSATPQGIRRETQYF.

V usage is TRBV5-1 and J usage is TRBJ2-5, with TRBD2 identical over 7 bases. The germline gives CDR1 SGHRS, CDR2 YFSETQ. With V trimmed by 5 bases and J by 3 bases, 10 bases remained unmatched. CDR3 length: 15 amino acids. The CDR3 DNA is TGCGCCAGCAGAATGCCCGGGACTACGGAAGAGACCCAGTACTTC. It translates to CASRMPGTTEETQYF.

This chain links TRBV7-2 with TRBJ2-4, with 7 nucleotides matching TRBD2. CDR3 size: 13 residues. J was trimmed by 13 bases and V by 8 bases; bases with no gene match: 14. Germline CDR1 SGHTA, CDR2 FQGNSA. The CDR3 DNA reads TGTGCCAGCTTTGCGGCGGGAGAACGATCGCAGTACTTC. Its protein is CASFAAGERSQYF.

This clonotype was counted between two and nine times. The rearrangement uses TRBV10-2 and TRBJ1-2; TRBD1 is a possible D gene (5 bases). The germline gives CDR1 WSHSY, CDR2 SAAADI. Trimming removed 2 bases from V and 2 bases from J, with 9 bases in between. CDR3 length equals 14 residues. The CDR3 loop reads CASSEGKGNYGYTF. DNA for the CDR3: TGCGCCAGCAGTGAGGGAAAGGGGAACTATGGCTACACCTTC.

This clonotype has a handful of counts. This rearrangement joins TRBV20-1 to TRBJ2-5, with 7 positions matching TRBD2. Looked up from germline, CDR1 is DFQATT and CDR2 is SNEGSKA (reference sequence). Trimming at V came to 4 bases and at J to 7 bases, leaving 12 bases not matched to a gene. The CDR3 spans 14 residues. In DNA form, the CDR3 reads TGCAGTGCTACCCCGGGGGGTTTGGGGGGGACCCAGTACTTC. Amino acid sequence: CSATPGGLGGTQYF.

This clonotype was recorded a few times. This chain uses TRBV29-1 with TRBJ2-2; no clear D. Germline V lookup: CDR1 SQVTM, CDR2 ANQGSEA. The CDR3 is made up of 13 amino acids. Trimming removed 2 bases from V and 7 bases from J, with 11 bases in between. The CDR3 DNA is TGCAGCGTTGAAAAGCAAACGGGCGGGGAGCTGTTTTTT. Translated, it gives CSVEKQTGGELFF.